This T cell receptor (beta chain) was sequenced in a study of blood T cell repertoires in COVID-19. TCRdb's copy holds only in-frame clones and misses some; the assay was immunoSEQ multiplex PCR. The profile shows about 430,000 clones, roughly 84% of them singletons. Deletions cut 4 bases from V and 2 bases from J, with 23 bases between. The CDR3 spans 18 residues. This sequence joins TRBV5-3 and TRBJ2-3; the D gene is possibly TRBD2 (6 bases). TRBV5-3 is identified as an open reading frame with a role that is uncertain. Source material: PBMCs or T cells enriched from blood (not recorded which). The clonotype was recovered from a young woman who had been exposed to COVID-19. In nucleotides, the CDR3 is TGTGCCAGAAGCGTTTCTAGCGACCCCACACAGGACACAGATACGCAGTATTTT. Translating it yields CARSVSSDPTQDTDTQYF.